The 32 T cell receptor beta chains listed next were all sequenced from one sample in a study of tumor and adjacent non-tumor tissue in lung cancer. No cell sorting was done before RNA was extracted from the tissue. TCRbeta libraries were built with three rounds of nested PCR, modified from ARM-PCR. Using its own MiXCR run on the multiplex PCR reads, TCRdb lists one record per CDR3 protein. The sample records approximately 120,000 distinct CDR3 sequences, 75% being singletons. The sample taken for sequencing was lung tumor tissue. The source is a woman in her fifties or sixties with non-small cell lung cancer.

To note about this clonotype: Since the CDR3 does not end with the conserved phenylalanine or tryptophan, this likely comes from a read error. The rearrangement links TRBV11-3 to TRBJ2-1; 13 nucleotides align to TRBD2. The germline V gene has CDR1 SGHNT and CDR2 YENEEA. Unmatched junction bases numbered 13, after V lost 8 bases and J lost 12 bases. The CDR3 runs 15 residues. In nucleotides, the CDR3 is TGTGCCAGCTGTACCGGGACTAGCGGGATTGTTGTGCAGTTCTTA. It is translated as CASCTGTSGIVVQFL.

This clonotype was recorded once. A read error may account for a junction end that differs from germline. This chain connects TRBV4-1 to TRBJ1-2; D unclear. Germline V gene data show CDR1 as MGHRA and CDR2 as YSYEKL. This CDR3 is 16 amino acids long. The CDR3 here is CASSQEFLTVGYSYTF. CDR3 nucleotides: TGCGCCAGCAGCCAAGAGTTCCTGACTGTGGGGTATAGCTATACCTTC.

This clonotype was detected many times. The rearrangement links TRBV29-1 to TRBJ1-2; D gene ambiguous. Between the trimmed V and J ends, which lost 0 bases and 6 bases, there was a span of 14 bases. Germline V lookup: CDR1 SQVTM, CDR2 ANQGSEA. This CDR3 comprises 14 residues. The CDR3: CSVEDRSENHGYTF. As DNA, the CDR3 is TGCAGCGTTGAAGATCGATCAGAAAACCATGGCTACACCTTC. The variable domain in full, completed from reference TRBV29-1 and TRBJ1-2, reads SAVISQKPSRDICQRGTSLTIQCQVDSQVTMMFWYRQQPGQSLTLIATANQGSEATYESGFVIDKFPISRPNLTFSTLTVSNMSPEDSSIYLCSVEDRSENHGYTFGSGTRLTVV.

Regarding this clonotype: A much larger clone lies a single base off, so this may be a read error. The CDR3 DNA sequence: TGTGCCAGCAGTCAAAGACAGGAGGTCTACAATGAGCAGTTCTTC. The encoded protein is CASSQRQEVYNEQFF. This chain uses TRBV28 with TRBJ2-1; TRBD1 might be the D (6 bases). The V gene's germline CDR1 is MDHEN and CDR2 SYDVKM. This CDR3 is built from 15 residues. Trimming cost V 5 bases and J 3 bases, with 14 bases left between them.

V is TRBV11-1 and J is TRBJ2-2; tentative D call: TRBD2 (6 bases). CDR3 length equals 17 residues. V was trimmed by 5 bases and J by 9 bases, leaving 25 bases between them. Germline V lookup: CDR1 SGHAT, CDR2 FQDESV (reference sequence). Here the CDR3 reads CASSPRLTGESTWELFF. In nucleotides, the CDR3 is TGTGCCAGCAGCCCGCGACTAACGGGAGAATCCACTTGGGAGCTGTTTTTT.

In the case of this clonotype: At one end the junction does not follow the germline gene, possibly because of a read error. This chain connects TRBV11-2 to TRBJ2-7; D might be TRBD1 or TRBD2, each matching 5 bases. CDR3 length: 17 amino acids. The germline CDR1 and CDR2 sequences are SGHAT and FQNNGV. The CDR3 is CASSLERGDPTLNDQYF. CDR3 DNA sequence: TGTGCCAGCAGCTTAGAACGAGGGGACCCTACCTTAAACGACCAGTACTTC.

To note about this clonotype: A much larger clone differs by one base, so this may be a read error. The chain employs TRBV20-1 and TRBJ1-1; TRBD1 is a possible D gene (6 bases). With 3 bases removed from V and 8 bases from J, the gap between germline ends came to 13 bases. This CDR3 has 12 amino acids. Germline CDR1 reads DFQATT; CDR2 reads SNEGSKA (reference sequence). Written as DNA, the CDR3 is TGCAGTGCTAGTGGACAGTTTATAGAAGCTTTCTTT. This sequence encodes CSASGQFIEAFF.

This clonotype was recorded once. A read error may be the cause here, since a much bigger clone is one base away. V and J are TRBV12-3 or TRBV12-4 and TRBJ2-1; possibly TRBD2 for D (5 bases). The CDR3 totals 17 residues. DNA of the CDR3: TGTGCCAGCAGCCTCACCATAAGAGGAGGTTCGAACAATGAGCTGTTCTTC. Translation: CASSLTIRGGSNNELFF.

A note on this clonotype: Possible read error: a much larger clone is one base away. The chain employs TRBV20-1 and TRBJ1-2; 8 nucleotides match TRBD1. CDR3 size: 13 residues. Germline CDR1 reads DFQATT; CDR2 reads SNEGSKA (reference sequence). DNA of the CDR3: TGCAATGCTAGAGTACAGGGGGACTATGGCTACACCTTC. It specifies CNARVQGDYGYTF.

In regard to this clonotype: Germline and junction disagree at one end, which may indicate a read error. CDR3 protein: CASSSSIPGHLIPYKQYF. The CDR3 bases are TGTGCCAGCAGCTCCAGCATACCGGGACACCTTATCCCCTACAAGCAGTACTTC. V gene TRBV11-1 combines with J gene TRBJ2-7, with D tentatively TRBD1 (6 bases). The CDR3 contains 18 residues. The V gene's germline CDR1 is SGHAT and CDR2 FQDESV (reference sequence).

Comments on this clonotype: One end of the junction is discordant with germline, which a read error may explain. This chain connects TRBV11-2 to TRBJ2-7, with 10 bases lining up with TRBD2. Germline V gene data show CDR1 as SGHAT and CDR2 as FQNNGV. This CDR3 region has 15 residues. The CDR3 loop reads CASSYGTSEGYERYF. CDR3 DNA: TGTGCCAGTAGCTACGGGACTAGCGAGGGGTACGAGCGGTACTTC.

With respect to this clonotype: A much larger clone is a single base away; this may be a read error. The rearrangement links TRBV18 to TRBJ1-6; tentatively, D is TRBD1 (6 bases). The germline V gene encodes CDR1 KGHSH and CDR2 LQKENI. V lost 5 bases to trimming and J lost 8 bases, with 16 bases between them. CDR3 length equals 15 residues. The CDR3 region has the DNA TGTGCCAGCTCAGCTCGACGGGGGCTTGATTCACCCCTCCACTTT. Protein sequence: CASSARRGLDSPLHF.

As concerns this clonotype: A junction boundary mismatches the germline segment, possibly from a read error. This rearrangement joins TRBV11-3 to TRBJ1-1; perhaps TRBD1 as D (5 bases). From germline, CDR1 is SGHNT and CDR2 YENEEA. There are 14 residues in the CDR3. This CDR3 is CASSLEGANIEAFF. DNA for the CDR3: TGTGCCAGTAGCTTAGAAGGGGCGAACATTGAAGCTTTCTTT. The whole variable domain, remainder taken from reference TRBV11-3 and TRBJ1-1, is EAGVVQSPRYKIIEKKQPVAFWCNPISGHNTLYWYLQNLGQGPELLIRYENEEAVDDSQLPKDRFSAERLKGVDSTLKIQPAELGDSAVYLCASSLEGANIEAFFGQGTRLTVV.

This clonotype appeared a few times. A read error is possible here, since a much larger clone lies one base away. The chain joins TRBV29-1 to TRBJ2-1; 8 bases line up with TRBD2. This CDR3 spans 12 amino acids. Germline V lookup: CDR1 SQVTM, CDR2 ANQGSEA. DNA for the CDR3: TGCAGAGGAGGAGCGGGGGTTGGTGTGCAGTTCTTC. Its protein product is CRGGAGVGVQFF.

This clonotype was observed a single time. Because the CDR3 is missing its conserved closing phenylalanine or tryptophan, this is likely a read error. This chain uses TRBV10-2 with TRBJ2-3; possible D gene TRBD2, 6 bases. This CDR3 is 14 amino acids long. Germline lookup yields CDR1 WSHSY and CDR2 SAAADI. The CDR3 sequence: CASSVVGRTDTQYL. Written as DNA, the CDR3 is TGCGCTAGCAGTGTGGTGGGGAGGACAGATACGCAGTATTTG.

On this clonotype itself: An end of the junction differs from the germline gene, which may be a read error. This sequence joins TRBV28 and TRBJ1-1; weak D call: TRBD1 (5 bases). The CDR3 has 18 residues. Germline CDR1 reads MDHEN; CDR2 reads SYDVKM. This CDR3 is CASSSGAPYPVLNTETFF. CDR3 nucleotides: TGTGCCAGCAGTTCCGGGGCTCCCTATCCGGTTTTGAACACTGAAACTTTCTTT.

A word on this clonotype: Possible read error: a much larger clone is one base away. The chain joins TRBV6-5 to TRBJ1-1, with D possibly being TRBD1 (6 bases). Germline CDR1 is MNHEY and CDR2 is SVGAGI. This CDR3 has 14 residues. CDR3 sequence reads: CASRNINRDKEDFF. In DNA form, the CDR3 reads TGTGCCAGCAGAAATATTAACCGGGACAAAGAAGATTTCTTT.

As concerns this clonotype: This likely comes from a read error, as the CDR3 has no conserved phenylalanine or tryptophan at its end. The chain joins TRBV6-6 to TRBJ2-3; a weak D match, TRBD1 (5 bases). The CDR3 length is 16 residues. CDR1 is MNHNY and CDR2 is SVGAGI in the germline V gene (reference sequence). The CDR3 DNA follows: TGTACCAGCAGTTACTCTAACAGGTTTCGCTCAGATACGCAGTATTTA. It codes for CTSSYSNRFRSDTQYL.

In the case of this clonotype: This may be a read error: a much more frequent sequence differs by one nucleotide. The CDR3 DNA reads TGTGCCATCATTGAGTCGACCAACAGAGACAATGAGCAGTTCTTC. It codes for CAIIESTNRDNEQFF. V gene TRBV10-3 combines with J gene TRBJ2-1; D is unresolved. Germline CDR1 ENHRY, CDR2 SYGVKD. The CDR3 runs 15 residues.

Notes on this clonotype: At one of its ends the junction is not consistent with the germline gene, which may arise from a read error. V gene TRBV11-3 combines with J gene TRBJ2-3; D is possibly TRBD2 (6 bases). There are 15 residues in the CDR3. CDR1 is SGHNT, CDR2 YENEEA, per germline. The CDR3 protein is CAGSPAGQGGHTKYF. As DNA, the CDR3 is TGTGCCGGCAGCCCTGCCGGGCAGGGAGGTCATACGAAGTATTTT.

About this clonotype: A read error may be the cause here, since a much bigger clone is one base away. V and J are TRBV5-6 and TRBJ1-1; D not resolved. CDR1 and CDR2 (germline): SGHDT, YYEEEE. The CDR3 consists of 15 residues. The CDR3 DNA reads TGTGGCAGCAGCTCCCCTTGGAGGACGAGCACTGAAGCTTTCTTT. It encodes CGSSSPWRTSTEAFF.

On this clonotype itself: One junction end does not reproduce the germline sequence, and a read error may be involved. The chain employs TRBV6-2 or TRBV6-3 and TRBJ2-2; D may be TRBD2 (5 bases). Germline CDR1 reads MNHEY; CDR2 reads SVGEGT. The CDR3 is 15 amino acids. CDR3 region: CASTHRRSWTGELFF. CDR3 sequence (DNA): TGTGCCAGCACCCATCGAAGAAGCTGGACCGGGGAACTGTTTTTT.

Worth noting for this clonotype: A much larger clone differs by one base, so this may be a read error. Likely a read error: the CDR3 ends without its conserved phenylalanine or tryptophan. J is TRBJ2-2 and V is TRBV6-5; D remains ambiguous. The CDR3 consists of 13 residues. V lost 6 bases and J lost 5, with 10 bases in between. Germline CDR1 and CDR2: MNHEY and SVGAGI. DNA for the CDR3: TGTGCCAGCAGACTCAGTGGTACCGGGGAGCTGTTTTAT. Protein product: CASRLSGTGELFY.

The rearrangement uses TRBV5-4 and TRBJ2-2; 8 bases agree with TRBD2. With V trimmed by 0 bases and J by 0 bases, 4 bases remained unmatched. Germline CDR1 is SGHNT and CDR2 is YYREEE (reference sequence). This CDR3 region has 17 residues. Here the CDR3 reads CASSLGIGGANTGELFF. The CDR3 DNA sequence: TGTGCCAGCAGCTTGGGGATCGGGGGGGCGAACACCGGGGAGCTGTTTTTT.

The rearrangement links TRBV11-2 to TRBJ2-7; 9 bases map to TRBD1. The ends lost 7 bases at V and 4 bases at J; junction bases unmatched: 11. Looked up from germline, CDR1 is SGHAT and CDR2 is FQNNGV. The CDR3 is made up of 15 amino acids. CDR3 in amino acids: CASNPGPGQGYEQYF. In DNA form, the CDR3 reads TGTGCCAGCAACCCAGGCCCAGGACAGGGGTACGAGCAGTACTTC.

This clonotype was picked up one time. Its ends do not fully match the called genes, so a read error is possible. The chain has TRBV6-1 and TRBJ1-5; tentatively, D is TRBD1 (5 bases). In germline, CDR1 is MNHNS, CDR2 SASEGT. CDR3 length equals 14 residues. The CDR3 reads CAIRSNRYGQPQHF. CDR3 in DNA: TGTGCCATCAGAAGCAACAGGTACGGTCAGCCCCAACATTTT.

The V gene is TRBV5-1, the J gene TRBJ2-2; 8 nucleotides line up with TRBD1. Germline V gives CDR1 SGHRS, CDR2 YFSETQ. The junction had 4 bases not matched to a gene; V was cut back by 6 bases and J by 0 bases. The CDR3 has 15 amino acids. CDR3 amino acids: CASNEQGANTGELFF. The CDR3 DNA sequence: TGCGCCAGCAACGAACAGGGGGCGAACACCGGGGAGCTGTTTTTT.

Worth noting for this clonotype: No conserved phenylalanine or tryptophan is present at the end of the CDR3, so a read error is the likely explanation. The rearrangement joins TRBV11-2 to TRBJ2-7; D may be TRBD2 (7 bases). The V gene's germline CDR1 is SGHAT and CDR2 FQNNGV. Trimming removed 4 bases from V and 4 bases from J, with 20 bases in between. The CDR3 is 16 residues long. CDR3 amino acids: CASSWGVGGGGYEQYC. For the CDR3, the DNA is TGTGCCAGCAGCTGGGGGGTTGGGGGAGGGGGTTACGAGCAGTACTGC.

About this clonotype itself: The junction differs from germline at one of its ends, possibly a read error. DNA for the CDR3: TGCGCCAGCAGCCAAGATATACAGCATCAAGACACCCCGTACTTC. This translates into CASSQDIQHQDTPYF. V usage is TRBV4-3 and J usage is TRBJ2-5, with D hard to call. The CDR3 loop spans 15 amino acids. Germline V CDR1 and CDR2: LGHNA, YSLEER.

To note about this clonotype: One end of the junction varies from germline; a read error may be responsible. The chain recombines TRBV7-2 with TRBJ1-1; tentatively, D is TRBD1 (5 bases). The length of the CDR3 is 14 residues. Germline loops: CDR1 SGHTA, CDR2 FQGNSA. CDR3 loop: CASNLDRQQNEAFF. The DNA for the CDR3 is TGTGCCAGCAACTTAGATCGACAGCAAAATGAAGCTTTCTTT.

This clonotype showed up many times. The chain recombines TRBV20-1 with TRBJ2-1; possibly TRBD2 for D (5 bases). This CDR3 comprises 16 residues. Between the trimmed V and J ends, which lost 0 bases and 0 bases, there was a span of 12 bases. Germline-derived CDR1 and CDR2 are DFQATT and SNEGSKA (reference sequence). The CDR3 here is CSARDGRRSSYNEQFF. CDR3 nucleotide sequence: TGCAGTGCTAGAGATGGGAGAAGGAGCTCCTACAATGAGCAGTTCTTC.

This clonotype was observed a single time. This may stem from a read error, because a much larger clone lies one nucleotide away. The V gene is TRBV10-3, the J gene TRBJ1-5; the match to TRBD1 covers 9 bases. The germline gives CDR1 ENHRY, CDR2 SYGVKD. The CDR3 has 13 residues. CDR3 residues: CAISRTGDQSQHF. The CDR3 DNA is TGTGCCATCAGCAGGACAGGGGATCAGTCCCAGCATTTT.